One sample yielded the 20 T cell receptor beta chains listed below, sequenced in a study of Ad26.COV2.S vaccination and SARS-CoV-2 variants. Treatment in this sample: about 20 received Ad26.COV2.S at low or high dose, single or two shots; about 5 received placebo; per-sample allocation not given. Sampling was performed 63 days after the first vaccine or placebo injection. Profiling relied on immunoSEQ multiplex PCR, and the TCRdb table lists in-frame clones only, not all of them. The table shows around 400,000 clones, with 80% to 90% occurring only once. The sample was peripheral blood, taken in a trial of Ad26.COV2.S vaccine versus placebo. The receptors derive from a person aged 18-65 years who received the Ad26.COV2.S COVID-19 vaccine or a placebo.

V and J are TRBV7-9 and TRBJ1-1, with 12 bases lining up with TRBD1. Germline V lookup: CDR1 SEHNR, CDR2 FQNEAQ (reference sequence). The CDR3 extends over 17 amino acids. V gave up 7 bases and J gave up 3 bases; unmatched junction bases: 12. The DNA for the CDR3 is TGTGCCAGCATCACCCCGGGACAGGGGGCTTCGGACACTGAAGCTTTCTTT. Residues: CASITPGQGASDTEAFF.

This chain connects TRBV6-1 to TRBJ1-1; D is perhaps TRBD1 (5 bases). Germline assignment: CDR1 MNHNS and CDR2 SASEGT. The ends were cut back, 5 bases at V and 4 bases at J, with 11 bases in the middle. This CDR3 region has 13 residues. CDR3 loop: CASSYDGGTEAFF. DNA of the CDR3: TGTGCCAGCAGTTATGACGGGGGCACTGAAGCTTTCTTT.

V is TRBV5-1 and J is TRBJ2-7, with a weak D call TRBD2 (5 bases). This CDR3 is built from 13 residues. The V gene lost 0 bases and the J gene lost 2 bases, with 6 bases spanning the gap. CDR1 is SGHRS, CDR2 YFSETQ, per germline. CDR3 coding DNA: TGCGCCAGCAGCTTGGGACTAACCTACGAGCAGTACTTC. It specifies CASSLGLTYEQYF.

J is TRBJ1-2 and V is TRBV5-1; possibly TRBD1 for D (5 bases). The CDR3 runs to 14 residues. V was pared by 4 bases and J by 3 bases, with 13 bases between. Germline CDR1 SGHRS, CDR2 YFSETQ. CDR3 in amino acids: CASSGGIGYYGYTF. DNA of the CDR3: TGCGCCAGCAGCGGGGGTATAGGGTACTATGGCTACACCTTC.

In its sample, this clone was seen once. CDR3 amino acids: CASSLRSVRGTDTQYF. CDR3 in DNA: TGTGCCAGCAGTCTACGGTCAGTTCGGGGCACAGATACGCAGTATTTT. The chain employs TRBV6-2 or TRBV6-3 and TRBJ2-3; D not certain. The germline V gene encodes CDR1 MNHEY and CDR2 SVGEGT. V lost 5 bases to trimming and J lost 1 base, with 16 bases between them. CDR3 length: 16 amino acids.

The V and J genes are TRBV19 and TRBJ2-7; 11 positions match TRBD2. Germline values: CDR1 LNHDA, CDR2 SQIVND (reference sequence). V lost 6 bases and J lost 3; bases outside the gene matches: 13. This CDR3 is built from 17 residues. The chain's CDR3 is CASRRALAGGIDYEQYF. The DNA for the CDR3 is TGTGCCAGTAGAAGAGCGCTAGCGGGAGGTATCGACTACGAGCAGTACTTC. The whole variable domain, filled in from reference TRBV19 and TRBJ2-7, reads DGGITQSPKYLFRKEGQNVTLSCEQNLNHDAMYWYRQDPGQGLRLIYYSQIVNDFQKGDIAEGYSVSREKKESFPLTVTSAQKNPTAFYLCASRRALAGGIDYEQYFGPGTRLTVT.

V gene TRBV5-1 combines with J gene TRBJ1-1; D is unresolved. The CDR3 contains 12 residues. Trimming removed 6 bases at V and 2 bases at J, with 8 bases between. Germline CDR1 reads SGHRS; CDR2 reads YFSETQ. The CDR3 loop reads CASTSGNTEAFF. CDR3 in DNA: TGCGCCAGCACCTCAGGAAACACTGAAGCTTTCTTT.

V and J are TRBV9 and TRBJ2-5; a possible D gene is TRBD1 (6 bases). Germline assignment: CDR1 SGDLS and CDR2 YYNGEE. The CDR3 runs to 12 residues. The V gene lost 4 bases and the J gene lost 5 bases, with 9 bases spanning the gap. In nucleotides, the CDR3 is TGTGCCAGCAGCCCCCAGGGGGAGACCCAGTACTTC. Protein product: CASSPQGETQYF.

The chain links TRBV6-2 or TRBV6-3 to TRBJ2-2; weak D call: TRBD2 (5 bases). Trimming cost V 1 base and J 0 bases, with 9 bases left between them. This CDR3 has 16 amino acids. CDR1 is MNHEY, CDR2 SVGEGT, per germline. CDR3 sequence (DNA): TGTGCCAGCAGTTACTTTGGACTGACGAACACCGGGGAGCTGTTTTTT. Protein sequence: CASSYFGLTNTGELFF.

The chain employs TRBV7-9 and TRBJ2-7; a possible D gene is TRBD2 (6 bases). With 4 bases removed from V and 6 bases from J, the gap between germline ends came to 19 bases. Germline V gene data show CDR1 as SEHNR and CDR2 as FQNEAQ (reference sequence). The CDR3 consists of 15 residues. CDR3 residues: CASSYIAARGLEQYF. The DNA for the CDR3 is TGTGCCAGCAGCTATATAGCGGCACGGGGTCTCGAGCAGTACTTC. The full variable domain, rest sourced from reference TRBV7-9 and TRBJ2-7, is DTGVSQNPRHKITKRGQNVTFRCDPISEHNRLYWYRQTLGQGPEFLTYFQNEAQLEKSRLLSDRFSAERPKGSFSTLEIQRTEQGDSAMYLCASSYIAARGLEQYFGPGTRLTVT.

The rearrangement links TRBV11-3 to TRBJ2-1; no clear D. CDR1 and CDR2 (germline): SGHNT, YENEEA. CDR3 size: 15 residues. V lost 0 bases to trimming and J lost 2 bases, with 8 bases between them. The chain's CDR3 is CASSLDQRAYNEQFF. CDR3 sequence (DNA): TGTGCCAGCAGCTTAGATCAACGGGCCTACAATGAGCAGTTCTTC.

This chain links TRBV30 with TRBJ2-7, with 8 bases fitting TRBD1. Germline values: CDR1 GTSNPN, CDR2 SVGIG (reference sequence). V lost 1 base, J lost 5 bases, and 7 bases stayed unmatched. The CDR3 is 14 residues long. In nucleotides, the CDR3 is TGTGCCTGGAGTGGGAAAAGGACAGGGAACGAGCAGTACTTC. This sequence encodes CAWSGKRTGNEQYF. Filled out from reference TRBV30 and TRBJ2-7, the complete variable domain reads SQTIHQWPATLVQPVGSPLSLECTVEGTSNPNLYWYRQAAGRGLQLLFYSVGIGQISSEVPQNLSASRPQDRQFILSSKKLLLSDSGFYLCAWSGKRTGNEQYFGPGTRLTVT.

This CDR3 is CASSLPGQGRAGELFF. The CDR3 bases are TGTGCCAGCAGCTTACCGGGCCAGGGCAGAGCCGGGGAGCTGTTTTTT. This sequence joins TRBV5-4 and TRBJ2-2, with a weak D call TRBD1 (5 bases). CDR1 is SGHNT and CDR2 is YYREEE in the germline V gene (reference sequence). This CDR3 is built from 16 residues. Trimming stripped 2 bases from V and 6 bases from J, with 17 bases between.

The chain recombines TRBV4-1 with TRBJ2-7; 14 bases are a match to TRBD2. The CDR3 loop spans 18 amino acids. Per the germline V gene, CDR1 is MGHRA and CDR2 is YSYEKL. V dropped 2 bases and J dropped 5; count of bases not matched to a gene: 11. The CDR3, as DNA: TGCGCCAGCAGCCAATTCCCCGGGACTAGCGGGAGTATTGACGAGCAGTACTTC. Its translation: CASSQFPGTSGSIDEQYF.

V is TRBV5-6 and J is TRBJ1-4; 9 bases are shared with TRBD1. V shed 2 bases, J shed 8 bases, and the junction held 10 bases outside the gene matches. This CDR3 spans 16 amino acids. CDR1 is SGHDT, CDR2 YYEEEE, per germline. The CDR3 sequence is CASSLTGGGEQEKLFF. The CDR3 DNA is TGTGCCAGCAGCTTAACAGGGGGCGGGGAGCAAGAAAAACTGTTTTTT. Using reference TRBV5-6 and TRBJ1-4 for the parts outside the CDR3, the full variable domain is DAGVTQSPTHLIKTRGQQVTLRCSPKSGHDTVSWYQQALGQGPQFIFQYYEEEERQRGNFPDRFSGHQFPNYSSELNVNALLLGDSALYLCASSLTGGGEQEKLFFGSGTQLSVL.

The genes are TRBV24-1 and TRBJ2-2; 9 bases align to TRBD2. The length of the CDR3 is 15 residues. The germline V gene encodes CDR1 KGHDR and CDR2 SFDVKD. After removal of 3 bases from V and 7 bases from J, the junction contained 5 bases not matched to a gene. CDR3 sequence (DNA): TGTGCCACCAGTGATGCCGGGACTAGCCACGGGGAGCTGTTTTTT. It is translated as CATSDAGTSHGELFF.

Only one count was recorded for this clone. This chain links TRBV7-2 with TRBJ2-3; 11 bases map to TRBD2. The CDR3 loop spans 16 amino acids. CDR1 SGHTA and CDR2 FQGNSA come from the germline V gene. Trimming took 6 bases from V and 4 from J; bases not matched to a gene: 9. The CDR3 DNA is TGTGCCAGCAGACCTCTTAGCGGGGGGGCTCCAGATACGCAGTATTTT. Translation gives CASRPLSGGAPDTQYF. The full variable domain, completed using reference TRBV7-2 and TRBJ2-3, is GAGVSQSPSNKVTEKGKDVELRCDPISGHTALYWYRQSLGQGLEFLIYFQGNSAPDKSGLPSDRFSAERTGGSVSTLTIQRTQQEDSAVYLCASRPLSGGAPDTQYFGPGTRLTVL.

The rearrangement links TRBV27 to TRBJ2-1; TRBD2 aligns across 8 bases. The ends lost 7 bases at V and 2 bases at J; junction bases unmatched: 7. Germline-derived CDR1 and CDR2 are MNHEY and SMNVEV (reference sequence). The CDR3 spans 15 residues. CDR3 protein: CASTTGGPTYNEQFF. CDR3 DNA: TGTGCCAGCACGACGGGAGGGCCAACCTACAATGAGCAGTTCTTC.

The chain has TRBV20-1 and TRBJ2-3; TRBD2 agrees at 9 bases. The CDR3 extends over 17 amino acids. Germline loops: CDR1 DFQATT, CDR2 SNEGSKA (reference sequence). V was clipped by 3 bases and J by 2 bases; unmatched bases: 12. DNA of the CDR3: TGCAGTGCTAGTGTTTTAGCGGGGGCCGACCCCACAGATACGCAGTATTTT. Translation: CSASVLAGADPTDTQYF.

The chain has TRBV13 and TRBJ2-3; 10 nucleotides match TRBD2. The CDR3 loop spans 16 amino acids. Looked up from germline, CDR1 is PRHDT and CDR2 is FYEKMQ (reference sequence). V shed 5 bases and J 1 base; nucleotides not matched to a gene: 6. The CDR3, as DNA: TGTGCCAGCAGCGTCAGACTAGCGGGTTGCACAGATACGCAGTATTTT. This translates into CASSVRLAGCTDTQYF.